This T cell receptor beta chain came from a study of spatial heterogeneity in lung cancer. General study points: It was found that expanded intratumoral alpha and beta TCR counts tracked tumor mutation counts.

This clonotype was detected many times. Its specificity is not known. Time point noted: sample taken at primary tumor resection. TCRdb passed the 5' RACE reads through MiXCR, listing each CDR3 protein once. This table holds 100,000 to 110,000 distinct CDR3 sequences, under 4.5% found once. This CDR3 comprises 18 residues. V gave up 3 bases and J gave up 6 bases; unmatched junction bases: 10. Germline V CDR1 and CDR2: MGHRA, YSYEKL. V and J are TRBV4-1 and TRBJ2-3, with TRBD2 identical over 15 bases. The sequence was collected from a male donor with early-stage non-small cell lung cancer. Sequencing was performed on lung tumor tissue, taken at surgery. CDR3 region: CASSQMVPGLAGGDTQYF. In DNA, the CDR3 is TGCGCCAGCAGCCAGATGGTCCCGGGACTAGCGGGAGGTGATACGCAGTATTTT.